The 3 T cell receptor beta chains reported below all come from one sample, sequenced in a study of cytomegalovirus exposure and HLA in healthy donors. Vbeta (60) and Jbeta (13) primers were used in the PCR. TCRdb keeps only in-frame clones here, not all; method: immunoSEQ multiplex PCR. Of over 150,000 clones listed, roughly 80% are singletons. The sample consisted of PBMCs. All receptors come from a woman in her twenties or thirties in good health and CMV-seronegative.

This clone was detected only once. The gene calls are TRBV27 and TRBJ2-1; 7 bases are a match to TRBD1. Per the germline V gene, CDR1 is MNHEY and CDR2 is SMNVEV (reference sequence). This CDR3 has 12 amino acids. Trimming at V came to 9 bases and at J to 5 bases, leaving 4 bases not matched to a gene. The CDR3 here is CASRDRDNEQFF. CDR3 bases: TGTGCCAGTCGGGACAGAGACAATGAGCAGTTCTTC.

The gene calls are TRBV5-1 and TRBJ2-1, with TRBD1 as a possible D gene (5 bases). The germline gives CDR1 SGHRS, CDR2 YFSETQ. The V and J ends lost 0 bases and 0 bases respectively, with 10 bases between them. This CDR3 is 16 amino acids long. The CDR3 DNA follows: TGCGCCAGCAGCTTGGAGGGGTCGAGCTCCTACAATGAGCAGTTCTTC. It codes for CASSLEGSSSYNEQFF.

The rearrangement joins TRBV6-6 to TRBJ2-7, with TRBD1 matching over 9 bases. The CDR3 has 16 residues. Germline V gives CDR1 MNHNY, CDR2 SVGAGI (reference sequence). V was pared by 6 bases and J by 5 bases, with 14 bases of the junction left unmatched. The CDR3 bases are TGTGCCAGCAGCACTCCGAACAGGGGGCGACGGGACGAGCAGTACTTC. Translated: CASSTPNRGRRDEQYF.